The 5 T cell receptor beta chains below come from one sample, sequenced in a study of blood T cell repertoires in COVID-19. Some clones are missing from TCRdb's copy, which holds only in-frame ones; the method was immunoSEQ multiplex PCR. The sample gives 350,000 to 450,000 clones, approximately 92% of which show up once; 0.95% to 1.3% is in the top ten. Source material: PBMCs or T cells enriched from blood (not recorded which). Receptors originate from a man younger than 40 who had recovered from COVID-19.

The chain joins TRBV7-6 to TRBJ1-1; D perhaps matches TRBD1 (5 bases). The CDR3 contains 15 residues. From germline, CDR1 is SGHVS and CDR2 FNYEAQ. V lost 4 bases and J lost 6, with 18 bases in between. The CDR3 sequence is CASSSFVGAGAEAFF. CDR3 in DNA: TGTGCCAGCAGCTCATTTGTAGGGGCAGGCGCTGAAGCTTTCTTT.

V is TRBV9 and J is TRBJ2-5; 11 bases are a match to TRBD2. The CDR3 extends over 16 amino acids. V lost 3 bases, J lost 4 bases, and 8 bases stayed unmatched. Germline CDR1 and CDR2: SGDLS and YYNGEE. The CDR3 spells CASSDSSGRVLETQYF. DNA of the CDR3: TGTGCCAGCAGCGACAGTAGCGGGAGGGTATTAGAGACCCAGTACTTC. The variable domain in full, completed from reference TRBV9 and TRBJ2-5, reads DSGVTQTPKHLITATGQRVTLRCSPRSGDLSVYWYQQSLDQGLQFLIQYYNGEERAKGNILERFSAQQFPDLHSELNLSSLELGDSALYFCASSDSSGRVLETQYFGPGTRLLVL.

J is TRBJ2-3 and V is TRBV5-5; 9 positions match TRBD2. Germline CDR1 and CDR2: SGHKS and YYEKEE (reference sequence). Trimming took 0 bases from V and 0 from J; bases not matched to a gene: 5. The CDR3 is 17 residues long. This chain's CDR3 is CASSLAPSGASTDTQYF. The CDR3, as DNA: TGTGCCAGCAGCTTGGCCCCTAGCGGGGCGAGCACAGATACGCAGTATTTT.

Only one count was recorded for this clone. J is TRBJ1-3 and V is TRBV28, with 8 bases aligning to TRBD1. Per the germline V gene, CDR1 is MDHEN and CDR2 is SYDVKM. Trimming removed 2 bases from V and 2 bases from J; junction bases left unmatched: 11. The CDR3 loop spans 18 amino acids. DNA for the CDR3: TGTGCCAGCAGTTTAGTGGCAGGGGGCGCGATCCCTGGAAACACCATATATTTT. As protein: CASSLVAGGAIPGNTIYF.

The rearrangement links TRBV7-2 to TRBJ2-7, with TRBD1 matching over 9 bases. The CDR3 has 16 residues. Per germline, CDR1 SGHTA and CDR2 FQGNSA. V dropped 1 base and J dropped 6; count of bases not matched to a gene: 10. The CDR3 coding sequence is TGTGCCAGCAGCTTAGTAGGGACAGGGTTTTCGGGCGAGCAGTACTTC. Protein: CASSLVGTGFSGEQYF.